The T cell receptor beta chain under discussion was sequenced for a study of identical twins. The study, taken as a whole, reports: There was an excess of low generation probability in the out-of-frame alpha sequences that twins shared.

Template switching created a universal primer site, and the cDNA included unique molecular identifiers. TCRdb ran MiXCR on the 5' RACE reads and lists one entry per CDR3 protein. The table has roughly 710,000 distinct CDR3 sequences, 6.1% seen once. From germline, CDR1 is MNHEY and CDR2 SVGEGT. The CDR3 runs to 14 residues. The V end was cut by 0 bases, the J end by 15 bases, with 18 bases between. This clonotype was counted at least ten times. Its antigen remains unidentified. J is TRBJ2-1 and V is TRBV6-2 or TRBV6-3, with D uncertain. Sample: naive T cells sorted from blood. This receptor was obtained from a man younger than 30 in good health. CDR3 sequence reads: CASSYSSLSGNTFF. CDR3 coding DNA: TGTGCCAGCAGTTACTCGTCGCTTTCTGGTAATACGTTCTTC.